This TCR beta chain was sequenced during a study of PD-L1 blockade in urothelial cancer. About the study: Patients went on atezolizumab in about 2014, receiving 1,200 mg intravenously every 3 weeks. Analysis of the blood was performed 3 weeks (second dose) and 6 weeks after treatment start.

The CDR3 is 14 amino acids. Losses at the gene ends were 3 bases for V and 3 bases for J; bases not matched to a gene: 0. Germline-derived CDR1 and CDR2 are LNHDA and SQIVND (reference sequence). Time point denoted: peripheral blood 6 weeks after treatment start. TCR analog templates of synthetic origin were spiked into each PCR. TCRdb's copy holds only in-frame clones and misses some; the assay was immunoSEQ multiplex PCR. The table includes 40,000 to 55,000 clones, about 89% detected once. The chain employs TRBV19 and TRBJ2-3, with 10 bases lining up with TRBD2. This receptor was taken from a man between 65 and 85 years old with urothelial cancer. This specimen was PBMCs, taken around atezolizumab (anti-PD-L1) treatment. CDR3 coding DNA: TGTGCCAGTAGTATTAGCGGGGGGACAGATACGCAGTATTTT. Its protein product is CASSISGGTDTQYF.